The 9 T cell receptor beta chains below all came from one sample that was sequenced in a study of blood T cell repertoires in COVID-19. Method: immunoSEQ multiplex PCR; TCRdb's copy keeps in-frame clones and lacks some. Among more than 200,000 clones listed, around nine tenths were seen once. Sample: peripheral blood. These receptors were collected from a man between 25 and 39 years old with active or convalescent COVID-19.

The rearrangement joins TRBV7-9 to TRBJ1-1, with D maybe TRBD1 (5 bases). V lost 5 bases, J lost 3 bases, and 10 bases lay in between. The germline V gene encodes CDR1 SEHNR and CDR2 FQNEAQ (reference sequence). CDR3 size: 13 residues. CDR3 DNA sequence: TGTGCCAGCAGCCAAGGGGCTTACACTGAAGCTTTCTTT. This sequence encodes CASSQGAYTEAFF.

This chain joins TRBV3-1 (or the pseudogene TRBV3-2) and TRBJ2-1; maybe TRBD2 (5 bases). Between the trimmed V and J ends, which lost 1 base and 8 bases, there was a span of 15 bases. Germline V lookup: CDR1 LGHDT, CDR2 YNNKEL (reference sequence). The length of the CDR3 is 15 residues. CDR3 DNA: TGTGCCAGCAGCCAAGGGAAGGGCCCGGGGTATGAGCAGTTCTTC. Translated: CASSQGKGPGYEQFF.

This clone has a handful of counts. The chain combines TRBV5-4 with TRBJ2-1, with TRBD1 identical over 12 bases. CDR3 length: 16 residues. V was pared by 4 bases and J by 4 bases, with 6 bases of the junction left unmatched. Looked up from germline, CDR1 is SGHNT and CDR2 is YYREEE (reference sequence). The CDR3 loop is CASSPGQGAKYNEQFF. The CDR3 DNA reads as TGTGCCAGCAGCCCGGGACAGGGGGCGAAGTACAATGAGCAGTTCTTC.

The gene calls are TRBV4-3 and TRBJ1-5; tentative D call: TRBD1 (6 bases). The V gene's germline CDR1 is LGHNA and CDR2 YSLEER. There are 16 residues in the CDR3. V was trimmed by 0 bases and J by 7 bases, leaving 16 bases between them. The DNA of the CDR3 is TGCGCCAGCAGCCAAGAACATCAGGGGTTCGGACAGCCCCAGCATTTT. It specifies CASSQEHQGFGQPQHF.

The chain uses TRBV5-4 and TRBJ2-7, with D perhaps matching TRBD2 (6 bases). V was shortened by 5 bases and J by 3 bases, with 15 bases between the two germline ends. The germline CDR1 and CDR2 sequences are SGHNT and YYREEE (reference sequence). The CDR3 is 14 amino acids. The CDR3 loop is CASRLDGRSYEQYF. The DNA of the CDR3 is TGTGCCAGCAGACTAGACGGGAGAAGCTACGAGCAGTACTTC.

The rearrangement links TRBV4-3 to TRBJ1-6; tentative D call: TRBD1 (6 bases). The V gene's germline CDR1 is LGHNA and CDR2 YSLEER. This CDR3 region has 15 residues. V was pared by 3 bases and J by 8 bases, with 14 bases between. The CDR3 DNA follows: TGCGCCAGCAGCCATCAAGGGACACCCCATTCACCCCTCCACTTT. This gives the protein CASSHQGTPHSPLHF.

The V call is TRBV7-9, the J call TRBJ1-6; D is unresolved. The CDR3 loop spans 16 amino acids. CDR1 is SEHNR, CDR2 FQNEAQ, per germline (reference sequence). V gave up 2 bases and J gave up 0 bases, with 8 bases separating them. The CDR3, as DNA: TGTGCCAGCAGCTTAACTAAGAGCTCCTATAATTCACCCCTCCACTTT. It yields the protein CASSLTKSSYNSPLHF.

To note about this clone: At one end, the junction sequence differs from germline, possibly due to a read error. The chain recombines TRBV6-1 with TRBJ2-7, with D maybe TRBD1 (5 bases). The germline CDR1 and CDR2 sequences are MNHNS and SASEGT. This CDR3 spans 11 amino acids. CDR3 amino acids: CASSEDIQPLF. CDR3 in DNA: TGTGCCAGCAGTGAGGACATACAACCCCTCTTC.

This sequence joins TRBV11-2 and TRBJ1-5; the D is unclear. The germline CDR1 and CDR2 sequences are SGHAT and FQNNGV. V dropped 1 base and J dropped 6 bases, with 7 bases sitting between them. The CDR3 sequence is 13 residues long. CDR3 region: CASSLGQVQPQHF. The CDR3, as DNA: TGTGCCAGCAGCTTAGGCCAGGTTCAGCCCCAGCATTTT.